The T cell receptor (beta chain) under discussion was sequenced for a study of T-cell memory formation after mild COVID-19. Concerning this clonotype itself: Its specificity is unknown.

Notes on the study in general: Confirmation was lacking for SARS-CoV-2 specificity of second-wave clones that peaked on day 37.

V was pared by 6 bases and J by 1 base, with 15 bases between. The CDR3 sequence is 15 residues long. Per germline, CDR1 SGHVT and CDR2 SQSDAQ. A single record per CDR3 protein comes from TCRdb applying MiXCR to the 5' RACE reads. The sample has 84,000 or so distinct CDR3 sequences; around 14% are singletons. The chain has TRBV7-4 and TRBJ1-1; D uncertain. This sequence was found in an adult woman who had mild COVID-19 (a few samples of this study predate the infection). Cell type and time point are not known. Sequencing was carried out using PBMCs or a T cell subset sorted from them (not recorded which). The CDR3 sequence is CASSQNWQRNTEAFF. The CDR3 region has the DNA TGTGCCAGCAGTCAAAATTGGCAGAGGAACACTGAAGCTTTCTTT.